Listed below are T cell receptor beta chains from one sample, sequenced in a study of response to subunit inactivated influenza vaccine. TCRdb independently ran MiXCR on the RT-PCR reads; one entry per CDR3 protein. There are 150,000 to 200,000 distinct CDR3 sequences in the sample; 12% occur only once, and over 25% lies in the top ten. This sample also belongs to another study, concerning T cells expressing NK-cell markers.

The material was CD8+ T cells sorted from PBMCs, obtained roughly 12 days after vaccination. The origin of the receptors is a man aged 45-60 years who received an inactivated influenza vaccine. Each CDR3 is given with its conserved first and last residue. D genes are given only for firm matches. Rows may omit the clone size; those that give it use once, few, many or a size class.

D gene: TRBD2
J gene: TRBJ2-1
clone size: few
V gene: TRBV20-1
CDR3 DNA: TGCAGTGCTAGAGACCTAGCGGGCCTATACAATGAGCAGTTCTTC
CDR3 protein: CSARDLAGLYNEQFF

D gene: NA
J gene: TRBJ2-2
clone size: many
V gene: TRBV20-1
CDR3 DNA: TGCAGTGCTAGAGACCACCACGCCGGGGAGCTGTTTTTT
CDR3 protein: CSARDHHAGELFF

D gene: NA
J gene: TRBJ1-2
clone size: many
V gene: TRBV29-1
CDR3 DNA: TGCAGCGTTGATCAGCAGGGTAGCGGGGAGCTCTATGGCTACACCTTC
CDR3 protein: CSVDQQGSGELYGYTF

D gene: NA
J gene: TRBJ2-7
clone size: NA
V gene: TRBV28
CDR3 DNA: TGTGCCAGCAGTTTTACGTTAGCTTTCGACGGGCGTGGCGAGCAGTACTTC
CDR3 protein: CASSFTLAFDGRGEQYF

D gene: NA
J gene: TRBJ1-2
clone size: NA
V gene: TRBV10-3
CDR3 DNA: TGTGCCATCAAGATCCAGGGGAATGATGGCTACACCTTC
CDR3 protein: CAIKIQGNDGYTF

D gene: NA
J gene: TRBJ1-1
clone size: NA
V gene: TRBV20-1
CDR3 DNA: TGCAGTGCTAGAGATCTTCGACTGCCCGCCCCTGAAGCTTTCTTT
CDR3 protein: CSARDLRLPAPEAFF

D gene: TRBD2
J gene: TRBJ2-2
clone size: NA
V gene: TRBV6-2/TRBV6-3
CDR3 DNA: TGTGCCAGCAGTTACCCCCGAGACGGGAGGACGGGCGGGGAGCTGTTTTTT
CDR3 protein: CASSYPRDGRTGGELFF

D gene: NA
J gene: TRBJ1-2
clone size: NA
V gene: TRBV5-1
CDR3 DNA: TGCGCCAGCAGTCCTCCGAATAAGGGCCACTATGGCTACACCTTC
CDR3 protein: CASSPPNKGHYGYTF

D gene: NA
J gene: TRBJ2-7
clone size: NA
V gene: TRBV27
CDR3 DNA: TGTGCCAGCAGTTTAACAGGGGAGGCCTACGAGCAGTACTTC
CDR3 protein: CASSLTGEAYEQYF

D gene: TRBD1
J gene: TRBJ2-1
clone size: few
V gene: TRBV4-3
CDR3 DNA: TGCGCCAGCAGCCAAATAGGGGACAGGGTTTGGCATGAGCAGTTCTTC
CDR3 protein: CASSQIGDRVWHEQFF

D gene: NA
J gene: TRBJ2-6
clone size: NA
V gene: TRBV23-1
CDR3 DNA: TGCGCCAGCAGTCAATCCGGGGGACAGCTTTCCTCTGGGGCCAACGTCCTGACTTTC
CDR3 protein: CASSQSGGQLSSGANVLTF

D gene: TRBD1
J gene: TRBJ2-1
clone size: NA
V gene: TRBV5-1
CDR3 DNA: TGCGCCAGCAGCTATTGGACAGGGGCCCTTAATTCCTACAATGAGCAGTTCTTC
CDR3 protein: CASSYWTGALNSYNEQFF

D gene: TRBD1
J gene: TRBJ1-1
clone size: few
V gene: TRBV6-2/TRBV6-3
CDR3 DNA: TGTGCCATCAGACCGAGGTGGGGACAGGGGGGCACTGAAGCTTTCTTT
CDR3 protein: CAIRPRWGQGGTEAFF

D gene: NA
J gene: TRBJ2-7
clone size: few
V gene: TRBV4-1
CDR3 DNA: TGCGCCAGCAGCCAATCCAGTTTCTACGAGCAGTACTTC
CDR3 protein: CASSQSSFYEQYF

D gene: TRBD2
J gene: TRBJ2-1
clone size: few
V gene: TRBV28
CDR3 DNA: TGTGCCAGCAGGGAACTAGCGGGGGCCGCCTACAATGAGCAGTTCTTC
CDR3 protein: CASRELAGAAYNEQFF

D gene: TRBD1
J gene: TRBJ2-1
clone size: few
V gene: TRBV29-1
CDR3 DNA: TGCAGCGGGCAAGGGGGCACCTACAATGAGCAGTTCTTC
CDR3 protein: CSGQGGTYNEQFF

D gene: NA
J gene: TRBJ2-2
clone size: NA
V gene: TRBV10-3
CDR3 DNA: TGTACCATCACTCCCTCGGGGCTCGAGAACACCGGGGAGCTGTTTTTT
CDR3 protein: CTITPSGLENTGELFF

D gene: NA
J gene: TRBJ2-2
clone size: NA
V gene: TRBV4-3
CDR3 DNA: TGCGCCAGCAGCCAAGAGGAGCTATCCTCGAACACCGGGGAGCTGTTTTTT
CDR3 protein: CASSQEELSSNTGELFF

D gene: NA
J gene: TRBJ1-5
clone size: few
V gene: TRBV12-3/TRBV12-4
CDR3 DNA: TGTGCCAGCAGTTTGAGGGCTCATCAGCCCCAGCATTTT
CDR3 protein: CASSLRAHQPQHF

D gene: NA
J gene: TRBJ2-5
clone size: few
V gene: TRBV7-9
CDR3 DNA: TGTGCCAGCAGCTTTGAATCGGACAACCAAGAGACCCAGTACTTC
CDR3 protein: CASSFESDNQETQYF

D gene: NA
J gene: TRBJ1-5
clone size: NA
V gene: TRBV20-1
CDR3 DNA: TGCAGTGCTAGAGAGGGGGCCGATCGCGTATATCAGCCCCAGCATTTT
CDR3 protein: CSAREGADRVYQPQHF

D gene: NA
J gene: TRBJ2-5
clone size: NA
V gene: TRBV25-1
CDR3 DNA: TGTGCCAGCACAGGGGCCCAAGAGACCCAGTACTTC
CDR3 protein: CASTGAQETQYF

D gene: NA
J gene: TRBJ2-5
clone size: few
V gene: TRBV29-1
CDR3 DNA: TGCAGCGTTGAACGGGGTACGGAGACCCAGTACTTC
CDR3 protein: CSVERGTETQYF

D gene: TRBD2
J gene: TRBJ2-7
clone size: NA
V gene: TRBV4-1
CDR3 DNA: TGCGCCAGCAGCCCGAGCTCTCTAGCGGGTTACTCCTACGAGCAGTACTTC
CDR3 protein: CASSPSSLAGYSYEQYF

D gene: NA
J gene: TRBJ2-3
clone size: many
V gene: TRBV24-1
CDR3 DNA: TGTGCCACCAGTGAAGACAGGTTAGAAGGCACAGATACGCAGTATTTT
CDR3 protein: CATSEDRLEGTDTQYF

D gene: NA
J gene: TRBJ2-1
clone size: few
V gene: TRBV12-3/TRBV12-4
CDR3 DNA: TGTGCCAGCAGGGAGGATATGAGCTCCTACAATGAGCAGTTCTTC
CDR3 protein: CASREDMSSYNEQFF

D gene: NA
J gene: TRBJ1-1
clone size: many
V gene: TRBV12-3/TRBV12-4
CDR3 DNA: TGTGCCAGCAGTTTACGAGCGTCTGAAGCTTTCTTT
CDR3 protein: CASSLRASEAFF

D gene: NA
J gene: TRBJ2-6
clone size: NA
V gene: TRBV7-6
CDR3 DNA: TGTGCCAGCAGCTTAGGAGGGGCTGGGGCCAACGTCCTGACTTTC
CDR3 protein: CASSLGGAGANVLTF

D gene: TRBD2
J gene: TRBJ2-1
clone size: few
V gene: TRBV4-3
CDR3 DNA: TGCGCCAGCAGCCAAGACAGACTAGCGGAGAGGTTCTTC
CDR3 protein: CASSQDRLAERFF

D gene: TRBD1
J gene: TRBJ1-4
clone size: few
V gene: TRBV12-3/TRBV12-4
CDR3 DNA: TGTGCCAGCAGCAACCCCGGGACAGGGGGCGAAGTTGGTGAAAAACTGTTTTTT
CDR3 protein: CASSNPGTGGEVGEKLFF

D gene: NA
J gene: TRBJ2-5
clone size: once
V gene: TRBV7-3
CDR3 DNA: TGTGCCAGCAGCCTGACAGGGACTGGAAAAGAGACCCAGTACTTC
CDR3 protein: CASSLTGTGKETQYF

D gene: TRBD1
J gene: TRBJ2-7
clone size: NA
V gene: TRBV6-5
CDR3 DNA: TGTGCCAGCAGTTACCACTTGGACAGGGGATCCTACGAGCAGTACTTC
CDR3 protein: CASSYHLDRGSYEQYF

D gene: NA
J gene: TRBJ2-2
clone size: NA
V gene: TRBV25-1
CDR3 DNA: TGTGCCAGCAGTGAAAGCGTGGTGTCCAGGGCGACCGGGGAGCTGTTTTTT
CDR3 protein: CASSESVVSRATGELFF

D gene: NA
J gene: TRBJ2-7
clone size: NA
V gene: TRBV10-3
CDR3 DNA: TGTGCCGGAGTAGGCGGAACCGGGTACGAGCAGTACTTC
CDR3 protein: CAGVGGTGYEQYF

D gene: TRBD2
J gene: TRBJ2-5
clone size: many
V gene: TRBV5-1
CDR3 DNA: TGCGCCAGCAGCACCATGTCTAGCGGACAAGAGACCCAGTACTTC
CDR3 protein: CASSTMSSGQETQYF

D gene: NA
J gene: TRBJ1-2
clone size: NA
V gene: TRBV12-3/TRBV12-4
CDR3 DNA: TGTGCCAGCAGTTTGGGGAGCGCCCGAGCTAACTATGGCTACACCTTC
CDR3 protein: CASSLGSARANYGYTF

D gene: NA
J gene: TRBJ2-7
clone size: NA
V gene: TRBV7-8
CDR3 DNA: TGTGCCAGCAGCTTAGCGGAGACTTTCTACGAGCAGTACTTC
CDR3 protein: CASSLAETFYEQYF

D gene: NA
J gene: TRBJ2-7
clone size: few
V gene: TRBV7-7
CDR3 DNA: TGTGCCAGCAGCTTAGGTCTGGACTCATCCTACGAGCAGTACTTC
CDR3 protein: CASSLGLDSSYEQYF

D gene: TRBD2
J gene: TRBJ2-1
clone size: NA
V gene: TRBV24-1
CDR3 DNA: TGTGCCACGGGACTAGCGGGAGGCCATGAGCAGTTCTTC
CDR3 protein: CATGLAGGHEQFF

D gene: NA
J gene: TRBJ2-3
clone size: few
V gene: TRBV9
CDR3 DNA: TGTGCCAGCAGCGTAGAGCCTGGGGATGGAACAGATACGCAGTATTTT
CDR3 protein: CASSVEPGDGTDTQYF

D gene: NA
J gene: TRBJ1-1
clone size: NA
V gene: TRBV20-1
CDR3 DNA: TGCAGTGCTAGAGTCGCCCTCGAGGACACTGAAGCTTTCTTT
CDR3 protein: CSARVALEDTEAFF

D gene: NA
J gene: TRBJ2-1
clone size: NA
V gene: TRBV12-3/TRBV12-4
CDR3 DNA: TGTGCCAGCAGTTTTGGGTCCTCCTACAATGAGCAGCTCTTC
CDR3 protein: CASSFGSSYNEQLF

D gene: NA
J gene: TRBJ2-3
clone size: NA
V gene: TRBV10-2
CDR3 DNA: TGCGCCAGCAGTACAAGGACAGATACGCAGTATTTT
CDR3 protein: CASSTRTDTQYF

D gene: TRBD1
J gene: TRBJ1-2
clone size: many
V gene: TRBV7-9
CDR3 DNA: TGTGCCAGCAGCCGATTTATTGACAGGGGACCTTACACCTTC
CDR3 protein: CASSRFIDRGPYTF

D gene: NA
J gene: TRBJ1-1
clone size: NA
V gene: TRBV28
CDR3 DNA: TGTGCCAGCAGTAATAGGTACACTGAAGCTTTCTTT
CDR3 protein: CASSNRYTEAFF

D gene: NA
J gene: TRBJ2-1
clone size: NA
V gene: TRBV7-8
CDR3 DNA: TGTGCCAGCAGCTTTTCTAGCCCGAATGAGCAGTTCTTC
CDR3 protein: CASSFSSPNEQFF

D gene: NA
J gene: TRBJ2-1
clone size: few
V gene: TRBV11-2
CDR3 DNA: TGTGCCAGCAGCTTATTGGTCTGGGGGCGGTACAATGAGCAGTTCTTC
CDR3 protein: CASSLLVWGRYNEQFF

D gene: TRBD2
J gene: TRBJ2-1
clone size: NA
V gene: TRBV28
CDR3 DNA: TGTGCCAGCAGGTCTCCGGGACTAGCGTATGAGCAGTTCTTC
CDR3 protein: CASRSPGLAYEQFF

D gene: TRBD1
J gene: TRBJ1-1
clone size: few
V gene: TRBV6-2/TRBV6-3
CDR3 DNA: TGTGCCAGCAGTCGACAGGGGGTCTTGAACACTGAAGCTTTCTTT
CDR3 protein: CASSRQGVLNTEAFF

D gene: TRBD1
J gene: TRBJ1-2
clone size: many
V gene: TRBV5-6
CDR3 DNA: TGTGCCAGCAGCTCGGAGGGGGCAGCTCCGGGCTACACCTTC
CDR3 protein: CASSSEGAAPGYTF

D gene: NA
J gene: TRBJ2-7
clone size: few
V gene: TRBV28
CDR3 DNA: TGTGCCAGCAGTTTAAGCTCCTTTGGGGGCTACGAGCAGTACTTC
CDR3 protein: CASSLSSFGGYEQYF

D gene: NA
J gene: TRBJ2-7
clone size: NA
V gene: TRBV27
CDR3 DNA: TGTGCCAGCAGTTGGTCCAAATCTAACGAGCAGTACTTC
CDR3 protein: CASSWSKSNEQYF